A single sample is the source of the 17 T cell receptor beta chains below, sequenced in a study of cytomegalovirus exposure and HLA in healthy donors. 60 Vbeta and 13 Jbeta primers were used in PCR. Generated by immunoSEQ multiplex PCR, the TCRdb table keeps only in-frame clones and is missing some. This sample's clone table lists under 200,000 clones. The specimen was PBMCs. Every receptor here comes from a woman aged 18-30 years in good health and CMV-seropositive.

The chain joins TRBV10-2 to TRBJ1-3; D not resolved. The V end was cut by 3 bases, the J end by 0 bases, with 3 bases between. The V gene's germline CDR1 is WSHSY and CDR2 SAAADI. CDR3 length: 13 residues. DNA for the CDR3: TGCGCCAGCAGTGACAGCTCTGGAAACACCATATATTTT. Amino acid sequence: CASSDSSGNTIYF.

The chain employs TRBV18 and TRBJ2-2; 8 bases map to TRBD1. Trimming at V came to 5 bases and at J to 7 bases, leaving 9 bases not matched to a gene. Germline values: CDR1 KGHSH, CDR2 LQKENI. The CDR3 runs to 15 residues. CDR3 sequence reads: CASSTGTGEIGELFF. In nucleotides, the CDR3 is TGTGCCAGCTCAACCGGGACAGGAGAGATCGGGGAGCTGTTTTTT. The full variable domain, rest sourced from reference TRBV18 and TRBJ2-2, is NAGVMQNPRHLVRRRGQEARLRCSPMKGHSHVYWYRQLPEEGLKFMVYLQKENIIDESGMPKERFSAEFPKEGPSILRIQQVVRGDSAAYFCASSTGTGEIGELFFGEGSRLTVL.

This sequence joins TRBV4-2 and TRBJ1-5, with 9 nucleotides matching TRBD1. CDR3 size: 19 residues. V was clipped by 3 bases and J by 7 bases; unmatched bases: 19. Germline V lookup: CDR1 LGHNA, CDR2 YNFKEQ. CDR3 loop: CASSQDAPNYRGLGQPQHF. The CDR3 DNA sequence: TGTGCCAGCAGCCAGGATGCACCGAATTACAGGGGGCTGGGGCAGCCCCAGCATTTT.

The CDR3 spells CAWSAPGFYQPQHF. CDR3 nucleotides: TGTGCCTGGAGTGCACCGGGATTTTATCAGCCCCAGCATTTT. The chain carries TRBV30 and TRBJ1-5; D is unresolved. Trimming stripped 1 base from V and 5 bases from J, with 12 bases between. Germline CDR1 GTSNPN, CDR2 SVGIG (reference sequence). This CDR3 is 14 amino acids long.

The rearrangement uses TRBV5-1 and TRBJ2-1; 14 bases are shared with TRBD2. J gave up 8 bases and V 4 bases, and 8 bases lay outside the gene matches. Germline V CDR1 and CDR2: SGHRS, YFSETQ. The CDR3 totals 16 residues. The chain's CDR3 is CASSLWGLAGEDEQFF. CDR3 in DNA: TGCGCCAGCAGCCTGTGGGGACTAGCGGGAGAGGATGAGCAGTTCTTC.

The CDR3 sequence: CASRGGPNNEQFF. In DNA, the CDR3 is TGTGCCAGCAGGGGGGGACCAAACAATGAGCAGTTCTTC. The chain carries TRBV2 and TRBJ2-1; possible D gene TRBD2, 6 bases. The V and J ends lost 6 bases and 5 bases respectively, with 11 bases between them. CDR1 and CDR2 (germline): SNHLY, FYNNEI. CDR3 length: 13 residues. Full variable domain (outside the CDR3, taken from reference TRBV2 and TRBJ2-1): EPEVTQTPSHQVTQMGQEVILRCVPISNHLYFYWYRQILGQKVEFLVSFYNNEISEKSEIFDDQFSVERPDGSNFTLKIRSTKLEDSAMYFCASRGGPNNEQFFGPGTRLTVL.

This chain uses TRBV7-6 with TRBJ1-1, with D possibly matching TRBD1 (5 bases). Deletions cut 0 bases from V and 4 bases from J, with 21 bases between. The CDR3 is 18 residues long. Germline V gene sequence: CDR1 SGHVS, CDR2 FNYEAQ. The CDR3 loop is CASSLAREETEFATEAFF. The CDR3, as DNA: TGTGCCAGCAGCTTAGCGCGAGAGGAGACAGAGTTTGCCACTGAAGCTTTCTTT.

This chain uses TRBV5-4 with TRBJ1-2, with D perhaps matching TRBD1 (6 bases). Trimming left V 3 bases short and J 0 bases short, with 9 bases between. CDR3 size: 14 residues. Germline CDR1 is SGHNT and CDR2 is YYREEE (reference sequence). The CDR3 loop reads CASSSPGANYGYTF. In DNA, the CDR3 is TGTGCCAGCAGCTCGCCAGGGGCTAACTATGGCTACACCTTC.

The chain recombines TRBV2 with TRBJ2-2; TRBD1 might be the D (6 bases). The CDR3 runs to 15 residues. Germline V CDR1 and CDR2: SNHLY, FYNNEI. V lost 7 bases to trimming and J lost 6 bases, with 18 bases between them. The CDR3 region has the DNA TGTGCCAGCAAGATTAGTACAGGGAATGCCGGGGAGCTGTTTTTT. Amino acid sequence: CASKISTGNAGELFF.

The rearrangement joins TRBV7-8 to TRBJ1-2, with 12 positions matching TRBD1. This CDR3 has 13 amino acids. Germline V gene sequence: CDR1 SGHVS, CDR2 FQNEAQ. Trimming took 5 bases from V and 7 from J; bases not matched to a gene: 2. The CDR3 nucleotides are TGTGCCAGCAGCCGGGGACAGGGGGCTGGCTACACCTTC. This gives the protein CASSRGQGAGYTF.

J is TRBJ1-3 and V is TRBV7-9, with 8 bases that match TRBD1. This CDR3 spans 15 amino acids. Germline V gene sequence: CDR1 SEHNR, CDR2 FQNEAQ (reference sequence). The junction had 5 bases not matched to a gene; V was cut back by 3 bases and J by 4 bases. The CDR3 region is CASSFVPGGGNTIYF. The CDR3, as DNA: TGTGCCAGCAGCTTCGTACCAGGGGGCGGAAACACCATATATTTT.

The V call is TRBV30, the J call TRBJ2-1, with TRBD1 identical over 7 bases. Germline V gives CDR1 GTSNPN, CDR2 SVGIG (reference sequence). After removal of 4 bases from V and 8 bases from J, the junction contained 8 bases not matched to a gene. The CDR3 length is 13 residues. The CDR3 spells CAWKRQGWDEQFF. The CDR3 DNA reads TGTGCCTGGAAGCGACAGGGCTGGGATGAGCAGTTCTTC.

The genes are TRBV7-2 and TRBJ2-3; possible D gene TRBD1, 7 bases. Trimming took off 2 bases at V and 13 bases at J, with 19 bases between the two ends. This CDR3 comprises 14 residues. Germline CDR1 and CDR2: SGHTA and FQGNSA. CDR3 nucleotides: TGTGCCAGCAGCTTAAGGGGGTCCCAGGGGGGAAAGTATTTT. This gives the protein CASSLRGSQGGKYF. Full variable domain (remainder filled in from reference TRBV7-2 and TRBJ2-3): GAGVSQSPSNKVTEKGKDVELRCDPISGHTALYWYRQSLGQGLEFLIYFQGNSAPDKSGLPSDRFSAERTGGSVSTLTIQRTQQEDSAVYLCASSLRGSQGGKYFGPGTRLTVL.

J is TRBJ2-1 and V is TRBV15; maybe TRBD2 (6 bases). The CDR3 is 15 amino acids. From germline, CDR1 is LNHNV and CDR2 YYDKDF (reference sequence). The V and J ends lost 0 bases and 4 bases respectively, with 10 bases between them. The CDR3: CATSRDVGGYNEQFF. The CDR3 nucleotides are TGTGCCACCAGCAGAGATGTGGGGGGATACAATGAGCAGTTCTTC. Full variable domain (rest looked up from reference TRBV15 and TRBJ2-1): DAMVIQNPRYQVTQFGKPVTLSCSQTLNHNVMYWYQQKSSQAPKLLFHYYDKDFNNEADTPDNFQSRRPNTSFCFLDIRSPGLGDTAMYLCATSRDVGGYNEQFFGPGTRLTVL.

This chain links TRBV5-5 with TRBJ2-7; 9 nucleotides agree with TRBD1. V lost 4 bases to trimming and J lost 4 bases; unmatched junction nucleotides: 12. This CDR3 is 16 amino acids long. Germline lookup yields CDR1 SGHKS and CDR2 YYEKEE (reference sequence). This chain's CDR3 is CASSLTGTGSSYEQYF. CDR3 sequence (DNA): TGTGCCAGCAGCCTAACAGGGACAGGGAGTTCGTACGAGCAGTACTTC.

Concerning this clone: Other DNA sequences in this specimen translate into the identical CDR3. This chain uses TRBV5-1 with TRBJ2-2; tentative D call: TRBD2 (5 bases). V was trimmed by 0 bases and J by 6 bases, leaving 6 bases between them. Germline V CDR1 and CDR2: SGHRS, YFSETQ. CDR3 length: 13 residues. The CDR3 nucleotides are TGCGCCAGCAGCTTGGATAGCGCCGGGGAGCTGTTTTTT. This gives the protein CASSLDSAGELFF. Full variable domain (missing parts from reference TRBV5-1 and TRBJ2-2): KAGVTQTPRYLIKTRGQQVTLSCSPISGHRSVSWYQQTPGQGLQFLFEYFSETQRNKGNFPGRFSGRQFSNSRSEMNVSTLELGDSALYLCASSLDSAGELFFGEGSRLTVL.

The chain is built from TRBV19 and TRBJ2-7, with D perhaps matching TRBD1 (5 bases). The CDR3 loop spans 13 amino acids. V was trimmed by 3 bases and J by 1 base, leaving 7 bases between them. From germline, CDR1 is LNHDA and CDR2 SQIVND (reference sequence). The CDR3 coding sequence is TGTGCCAGTAGTATGGACACTTCCTACGAGCAGTACTTC. This encodes CASSMDTSYEQYF.